This record looks at one TCR beta chain sequence and its context. Its antigen is undetermined. The authors made TCR beta libraries by quantitative 5'-RACE with molecular barcodes. TCRdb ran MiXCR on the 5' RACE reads and lists one entry per CDR3 protein. The sample has about 200,000 distinct CDR3 sequences, about 13% seen once. The CDR3 consists of 15 residues. Trimming left V 4 bases short and J 2 bases short, with 13 bases between. Germline values: CDR1 LGHNT, CDR2 FRNRAP. The source of the sample is a study of CD8 T cells in ankylosing spondylitis. Whole-study results and caveats: It was reported that disease-linked clones were significantly enriched in matched ankylosing spondylitis synovial fluid. A TCR beta motif of several highly homologous variants seemed to mark ankylosing spondylitis blood. Disease-linked clones bore a CD8+ phenotype and were relatively rare in peripheral blood.

Sample: blood, either unsorted or a sorted T cell fraction (not recorded which). The chain recombines TRBV12-5 with TRBJ2-3; D may be TRBD2 (6 bases). The TCR originated in a male donor with ankylosing spondylitis or in good health (not recorded which). The CDR3 loop reads CASGSPGLSTDTQYF. The CDR3 nucleotides are TGTGCTAGTGGTTCCCCGGGACTCTCCACAGATACGCAGTATTTT.